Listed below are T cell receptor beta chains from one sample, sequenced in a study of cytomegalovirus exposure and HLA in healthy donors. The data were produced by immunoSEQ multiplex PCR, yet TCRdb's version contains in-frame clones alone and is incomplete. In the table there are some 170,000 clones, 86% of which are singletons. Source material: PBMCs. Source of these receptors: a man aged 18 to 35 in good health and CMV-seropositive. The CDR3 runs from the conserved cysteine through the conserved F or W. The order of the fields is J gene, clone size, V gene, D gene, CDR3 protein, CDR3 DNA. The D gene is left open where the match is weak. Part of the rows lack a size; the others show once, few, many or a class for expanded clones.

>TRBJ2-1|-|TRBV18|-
CASSPPQGLANEQFF
TGTGCCAGCTCACCACCTCAGGGACTGGCTAATGAGCAGTTCTTC
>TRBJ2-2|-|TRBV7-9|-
CASRNPITGELFF
TGTGCCAGCAGGAATCCTATCACCGGGGAGCTGTTTTTT
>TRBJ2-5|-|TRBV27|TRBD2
CASSSRKGLAEETQYF
TGTGCCAGCAGTTCGAGAAAGGGACTAGCGGAAGAGACCCAGTACTTC
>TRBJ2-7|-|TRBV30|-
CAWSVRDSLHHSYEQYF
TGTGCCTGGAGTGTCCGGGACTCACTTCACCACTCCTACGAGCAGTACTTC
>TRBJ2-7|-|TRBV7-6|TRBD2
CASSPGGGEGYEQYF
TGTGCCAGCAGCCCAGGTGGGGGGGAGGGCTACGAGCAGTACTTC
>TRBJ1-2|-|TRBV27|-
CASSEQGSYGYTF
TGTGCCAGCAGTGAACAGGGATCTTATGGCTACACCTTC
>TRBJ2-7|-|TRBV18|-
CASSPVSYEQYF
TGTGCCAGCTCGCCGGTATCCTACGAGCAGTACTTC
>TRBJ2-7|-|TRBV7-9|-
CASSLVGGGPSYEQYF
TGTGCCAGCAGCTTAGTGGGCGGGGGCCCCTCCTACGAGCAGTACTTC
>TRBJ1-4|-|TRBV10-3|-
CAAQYATNEKLFF
TGTGCCGCACAGTATGCAACTAATGAAAAACTGTTTTTT
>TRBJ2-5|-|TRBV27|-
CASSPNNRVGTKETQYF
TGTGCCAGCAGTCCCAACAACAGGGTTGGGACTAAGGAGACCCAGTACTTC
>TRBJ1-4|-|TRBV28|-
CASSTLGGEKLFF
TGTGCCAGCAGTACCTTGGGGGGTGAAAAACTGTTTTTT
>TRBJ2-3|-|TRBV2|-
CASSEVGGPVDTQYF
TGTGCCAGCAGTGAGGTCGGGGGACCTGTAGATACGCAGTATTTT
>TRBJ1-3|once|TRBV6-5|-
CASRVSSGNTIYF
TGTGCCAGCAGAGTCAGCTCTGGAAACACCATATATTTT
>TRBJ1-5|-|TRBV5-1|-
CASSLVRNSNQPQHF
TGCGCCAGCAGCTTGGTCAGAAATAGCAATCAGCCCCAGCATTTT
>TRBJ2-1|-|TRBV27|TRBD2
CASSLSRGTRFGNEQFF
TGTGCCAGCAGTTTATCGAGGGGGACTAGGTTTGGCAATGAGCAGTTCTTC
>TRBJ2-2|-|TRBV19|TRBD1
CASSIQGAPGELFF
TGTGCCAGTAGTATACAGGGGGCGCCCGGGGAGCTGTTTTTT
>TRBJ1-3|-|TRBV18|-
CASSPQGQRNTIYF
TGTGCCAGCTCACCACAAGGACAGAGGAACACCATATATTTT
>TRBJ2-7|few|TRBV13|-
CASSGTDSSYEQYF
TGTGCCAGCAGCGGTACGGACAGCTCCTACGAGCAGTACTTC
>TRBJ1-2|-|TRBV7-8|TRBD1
CASSFTGTGYGYTF
TGTGCCAGCAGCTTTACCGGGACAGGGTATGGCTACACCTTC
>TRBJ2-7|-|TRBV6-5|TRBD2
CASSPGTTYEQYF
TGTGCCAGCAGTCCCGGGACTACTTACGAGCAGTACTTC
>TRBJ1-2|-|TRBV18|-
CASSPPGVVHYGYTF
TGTGCCAGCTCACCACCGGGAGTTGTGCACTATGGCTACACCTTC
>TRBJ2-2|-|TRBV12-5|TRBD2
CASGLGGTSGGTGELFF
TGTGCTAGTGGTTTAGGCGGGACTAGCGGGGGAACCGGGGAGCTGTTTTTT
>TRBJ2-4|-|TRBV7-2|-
CASTLVSGRGVQYF
TGTGCCAGCACCCTCGTGAGTGGCAGGGGCGTTCAGTACTTC
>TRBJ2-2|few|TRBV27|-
CASKRGQGGVGELFF
TGTGCCAGCAAACGAGGACAGGGAGGGGTCGGGGAGCTGTTTTTT
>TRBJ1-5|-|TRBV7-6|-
CASSSSGGPDQPQHF
TGTGCCAGCAGCTCAAGCGGCGGTCCAGATCAGCCCCAGCATTTT
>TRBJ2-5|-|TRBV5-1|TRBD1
CASSTGQGEGGGTQYF
TGCGCCAGCAGCACCGGACAGGGAGAAGGTGGAGGGACCCAGTACTTC
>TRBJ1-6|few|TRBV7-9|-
CASSLDRYYNSPLHF
TGTGCCAGCAGCCTGGACAGATACTATAATTCACCCCTCCACTTT
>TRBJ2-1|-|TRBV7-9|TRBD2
CASSPRERGSYNEQFF
TGTGCCAGCAGCCCTCGGGAGCGGGGCTCCTACAATGAGCAGTTCTTC
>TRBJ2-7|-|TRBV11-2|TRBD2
CASSLLAGDSYEQYF
TGTGCCAGCAGCTTACTAGCGGGAGACTCCTACGAGCAGTACTTC
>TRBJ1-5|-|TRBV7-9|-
CASRAGRDSNQPQHF
TGTGCCAGCAGAGCTGGGAGGGATAGCAATCAGCCCCAGCATTTT
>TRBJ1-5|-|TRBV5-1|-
CASSLMADQPQHF
TGCGCCAGCAGCTTGATGGCCGATCAGCCCCAGCATTTT
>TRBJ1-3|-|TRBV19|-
CASPRGSGNTIYF
TGTGCCAGTCCGCGGGGCTCTGGAAACACCATATATTTT
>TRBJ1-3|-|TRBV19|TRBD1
CASSPGTAGNTIYF
TGTGCCAGTAGTCCCGGGACAGCTGGAAACACCATATATTTT